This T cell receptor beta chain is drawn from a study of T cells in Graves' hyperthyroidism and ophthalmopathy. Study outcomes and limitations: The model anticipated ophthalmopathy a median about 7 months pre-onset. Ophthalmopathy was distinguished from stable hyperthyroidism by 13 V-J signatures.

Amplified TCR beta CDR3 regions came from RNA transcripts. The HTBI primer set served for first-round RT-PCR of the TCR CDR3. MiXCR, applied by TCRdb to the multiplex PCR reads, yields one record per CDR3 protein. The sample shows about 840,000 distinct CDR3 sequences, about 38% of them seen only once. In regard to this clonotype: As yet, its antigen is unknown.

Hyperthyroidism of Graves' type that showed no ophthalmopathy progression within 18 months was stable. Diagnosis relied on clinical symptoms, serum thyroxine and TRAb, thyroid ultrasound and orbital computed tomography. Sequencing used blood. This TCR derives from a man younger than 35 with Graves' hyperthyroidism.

This CDR3 is CSASGTIYGYTF. As DNA, the CDR3 is TGCAGCGCCTCCGGGACGATCTATGGCTACACCTTC. V is TRBV29-1 and J is TRBJ1-2, with D maybe TRBD1 (5 bases). With 7 bases removed from V and 4 bases from J, the gap between germline ends came to 13 bases. This CDR3 contains 12 residues. Germline V CDR1 and CDR2: SQVTM, ANQGSEA. The variable domain in full, completed from reference TRBV29-1 and TRBJ1-2, reads SAVISQKPSRDICQRGTSLTIQCQVDSQVTMMFWYRQQPGQSLTLIATANQGSEATYESGFVIDKFPISRPNLTFSTLTVSNMSPEDSSIYLCSASGTIYGYTFGSGTRLTVV.